Below are 20 T cell receptor beta chains sequenced from a single sample in a study of blood T cell repertoires in COVID-19. Repertoires were generated with immunoSEQ multiplex PCR, while TCRdb's copy carries only in-frame clones and drops some. The repertoire holds over 200,000 clones, with around 88% as singletons. Material: peripheral blood. All receptors derive from a man older than 75 with acute or convalescent COVID-19.

This clone was counted once. The chain combines TRBV4-2 with TRBJ1-4; D perhaps matches TRBD1 (5 bases). Germline V gene lookup returns CDR1 LGHNA and CDR2 YNFKEQ. This CDR3 comprises 15 residues. V was clipped by 2 bases and J by 8 bases, with 15 bases between them. The CDR3 loop reads CASSQLTPGGEKLFF. The DNA for the CDR3 is TGTGCCAGCAGCCAACTGACGCCGGGGGGGGAAAAACTGTTTTTT.

The chain employs TRBV15 and TRBJ1-6; 7 nucleotides line up with TRBD1. The CDR3 length is 15 residues. Germline assignment: CDR1 LNHNV and CDR2 YYDKDF (reference sequence). Trimming cost V 5 bases and J 8 bases; bases outside gene matches: 9. The CDR3 loop reads CATSSGQVWDSPLHF. In DNA, the CDR3 is TGTGCCACCAGCTCTGGACAGGTTTGGGATTCACCCCTCCACTTT.

This clone occurred a few times. This chain joins TRBV24-1 and TRBJ2-2; D not resolved. The V gene's germline CDR1 is KGHDR and CDR2 SFDVKD. Trimming took 6 bases from V and 6 from J, leaving 10 bases between them. The CDR3 has 13 residues. As DNA, the CDR3 is TGTGCCACCAGTAGCTTTGGTCCCGGGGAGCTGTTTTTT. Amino acids: CATSSFGPGELFF.

This clone was recorded once. The chain recombines TRBV5-4 with TRBJ2-7; D might be TRBD1 (6 bases). The CDR3 is 15 residues long. V was trimmed by 0 bases and J by 1 base, leaving 11 bases between them. CDR1 and CDR2 from the germline V gene are SGHNT and YYREEE (reference sequence). CDR3 amino acids: CASSLDPGQSYEQYF. DNA of the CDR3: TGTGCCAGCAGCTTGGACCCCGGACAGTCCTACGAGCAGTACTTC.

The rearrangement uses TRBV5-4 and TRBJ2-5, with 9 positions matching TRBD1. There are 17 residues in the CDR3. The J segment lost 2 bases and the V segment lost 4 bases, leaving 12 bases of the junction unmatched. CDR1 SGHNT and CDR2 YYREEE come from the germline V gene (reference sequence). CDR3 in amino acids: CASSLGSGQGWQETQYF. The CDR3 DNA sequence: TGTGCCAGCAGCCTGGGATCGGGACAGGGTTGGCAAGAGACCCAGTACTTC.

The genes are TRBV7-2 and TRBJ1-6; 7 bases align to TRBD1. V trimming: 5 bases; J trimming: 10 bases; junction bases outside the gene matches: 11. The CDR3 has 15 residues. Germline CDR1 and CDR2: SGHTA and FQGNSA. The chain's CDR3 is CASSPRGQLASPLHF. CDR3 nucleotide sequence: TGTGCCAGCAGCCCGCGGGGACAGTTGGCCTCACCCCTCCACTTT. The full variable domain, with the rest looked up from reference TRBV7-2 and TRBJ1-6, is GAGVSQSPSNKVTEKGKDVELRCDPISGHTALYWYRQSLGQGLEFLIYFQGNSAPDKSGLPSDRFSAERTGGSVSTLTIQRTQQEDSAVYLCASSPRGQLASPLHFGNGTRLTVT.

The rearrangement uses TRBV19 and TRBJ1-3; no reliable D call. The length of the CDR3 is 17 residues. CDR1 and CDR2 (germline): LNHDA, SQIVND (reference sequence). Trimming left V 2 bases short and J 2 bases short, with 16 bases between. The CDR3 here is CASSILAGRAAGNTIYF. CDR3 nucleotides: TGTGCCAGTAGTATACTAGCCGGCCGCGCGGCTGGAAACACCATATATTTT.

The V and J genes are TRBV19 and TRBJ1-5; D is unclear. V was clipped by 7 bases and J by 3 bases, with 13 bases between them. The germline V gene encodes CDR1 LNHDA and CDR2 SQIVND (reference sequence). CDR3 length: 14 amino acids. The CDR3 DNA follows: TGTGCCAGTAATGACGCGGTACTCAATCAGCCCCAGCATTTT. It encodes CASNDAVLNQPQHF. The full variable domain, in which reference TRBV19 and TRBJ1-5 provide the parts outside the CDR3, is DGGITQSPKYLFRKEGQNVTLSCEQNLNHDAMYWYRQDPGQGLRLIYYSQIVNDFQKGDIAEGYSVSREKKESFPLTVTSAQKNPTAFYLCASNDAVLNQPQHFGDGTRLSIL.

This clone was counted a few times. The rearrangement joins TRBV6-2 or TRBV6-3 to TRBJ2-5, with 12 nucleotides matching TRBD2. V shed 4 bases, J shed 7 bases, and the junction held 10 bases outside the gene matches. Looked up from germline, CDR1 is MNHEY and CDR2 is SVGEGT. The CDR3 has 16 amino acids. The CDR3 DNA follows: TGTGCCAGCAGTTCCCAAGGACTAGCGGGATCTGGGACCCAGTACTTC. This encodes CASSSQGLAGSGTQYF.

This clone is a singleton in its sample. The rearrangement links TRBV7-2 to TRBJ2-1, with unresolved D. The germline V gene has CDR1 SGHTA and CDR2 FQGNSA. The CDR3 is made up of 12 amino acids. The V and J ends lost 0 bases and 10 bases respectively, with 7 bases between them. The CDR3, as DNA: TGTGCCAGCAGCTTAGCGGTTCAGGAGCAGTTCTTC. Amino acids: CASSLAVQEQFF.

V is TRBV7-9 and J is TRBJ1-2; D gene unclear. This CDR3 has 14 amino acids. Germline V lookup: CDR1 SEHNR, CDR2 FQNEAQ (reference sequence). V was clipped by 5 bases and J by 2 bases, with 12 bases between them. CDR3 sequence: CASSRLELNYGYTF. The CDR3 bases are TGTGCCAGCAGCCGTCTAGAGCTGAACTATGGCTACACCTTC.

The chain employs TRBV5-4 and TRBJ2-5, with D perhaps TRBD1 (6 bases). The CDR3 length is 13 residues. CDR1 is SGHNT and CDR2 is YYREEE in the germline V gene (reference sequence). Trimming cost V 0 bases and J 4 bases, with 7 bases left between them. In nucleotides, the CDR3 is TGTGCCAGCAGCTTGGTAGGGGGAGAGACCCAGTACTTC. Translation: CASSLVGGETQYF.

The rearrangement joins TRBV3-1 (or the pseudogene TRBV3-2) to TRBJ1-6; 9 bases match TRBD1. CDR3 length: 16 amino acids. Germline V CDR1 and CDR2: LGHDT, YNNKEL (reference sequence). With V trimmed by 4 bases and J by 10 bases, 11 bases remained unmatched. CDR3 coding DNA: TGTGCCAGCAGCCCCGGACAGGGGTCGGGTAGGTCACCCCTCCACTTT. Its translation is CASSPGQGSGRSPLHF.

This chain joins TRBV7-8 and TRBJ2-7; TRBD1 is a possible D gene (5 bases). V lost 8 bases and J 3 bases, leaving 14 bases between the germline ends. CDR1 and CDR2 (germline): SGHVS, FQNEAQ. The CDR3 has 13 amino acids. CDR3 loop: CASSRQRSYEQYF. The DNA for the CDR3 is TGTGCCAGCTCACGACAGCGTAGCTACGAGCAGTACTTC.

This sequence joins TRBV30 and TRBJ1-1; D gene unclear. The CDR3 sequence is 12 residues long. Trimming took 5 bases from V and 4 from J, leaving 11 bases between them. Germline CDR1 GTSNPN, CDR2 SVGIG (reference sequence). Here the CDR3 DNA reads TGTGCCTGGGGTGACACGAGCACTGAAGCTTTCTTT. Protein sequence: CAWGDTSTEAFF.

J is TRBJ1-1 and V is TRBV7-2, with 7 nucleotides matching TRBD1. Trimming at V came to 0 bases and at J to 11 bases, leaving 6 bases not matched to a gene. CDR3 length equals 13 residues. Germline assignment: CDR1 SGHTA and CDR2 FQGNSA. The CDR3 nucleotides read TGTGCCAGCAGCTTAGCGACAGGGCGGACGGCTTTCTTT. Residues: CASSLATGRTAFF.

This chain connects TRBV28 to TRBJ2-4, with D perhaps TRBD1 (6 bases). This CDR3 is 16 amino acids long. Trimming cost V 7 bases and J 1 base, with 17 bases left between them. CDR1 MDHEN and CDR2 SYDVKM come from the germline V gene. The CDR3 sequence is CASKGVGGGAKNIQYF. CDR3 DNA sequence: TGTGCCAGCAAGGGGGTTGGGGGTGGTGCCAAAAACATTCAGTACTTC.

The chain recombines TRBV6-6 with TRBJ1-2, with a weak D call TRBD1 (5 bases). Germline CDR1 reads MNHNY; CDR2 reads SVGAGI (reference sequence). The CDR3 contains 15 residues. Trimming pared 0 bases from V and 1 base from J, leaving 9 bases between. The CDR3 coding sequence is TGTGCCAGCAGTTACTCGCTGGGGGGTAACTATGGCTACACCTTC. Amino acid sequence: CASSYSLGGNYGYTF.

The CDR3 region has the DNA TGTGCCAGTAGTCGGGACCGGGACATAGGGGAGCTGTTTTTT. This gives the protein CASSRDRDIGELFF. The J gene is TRBJ2-2, the V gene TRBV19; weak D call: TRBD1 (6 bases). Germline CDR1 LNHDA, CDR2 SQIVND (reference sequence). This CDR3 has 14 amino acids. Trimming shortened V by 5 bases and J by 8 bases, and 15 bases separated the two germline ends. Looking up the rest from reference TRBV19 and TRBJ2-2 gives the full variable domain: DGGITQSPKYLFRKEGQNVTLSCEQNLNHDAMYWYRQDPGQGLRLIYYSQIVNDFQKGDIAEGYSVSREKKESFPLTVTSAQKNPTAFYLCASSRDRDIGELFFGEGSRLTVL.

The V call is TRBV5-1, the J call TRBJ1-1; no firm D call. The germline gives CDR1 SGHRS, CDR2 YFSETQ. The CDR3 is made up of 16 amino acids. Trimming left V 4 bases short and J 0 bases short, with 16 bases between. CDR3 bases: TGCGCCAGCAGCCCCCCGAAGACCGAGGTGAACACTGAAGCTTTCTTT. It codes for CASSPPKTEVNTEAFF.